This T cell receptor beta chain was identified in a study of cytomegalovirus exposure and HLA in healthy donors. Study-wide results and limits: The study listed 150 to 200 cytomegalovirus-associated TCR beta chains. Presence/absence analyses assumed roughly uniform sequencing depth across donors.

On this clone: Its antigen is unknown.

The study ran its PCR with 60 Vbeta and 13 Jbeta primers. The table came from immunoSEQ multiplex PCR; TCRdb's copy has only in-frame clones and leaves some out. The sample has under 200,000 clones; 80% to 90% are singletons. Each donor was nominally healthy when sampled (though unrecorded immune exposures were likely). Germline V lookup: CDR1 SNHLY, CDR2 FYNNEI. Trimming cost V 7 bases and J 9 bases, with 18 bases left between them. This CDR3 is 13 amino acids long. This clonotype was sampled from a woman younger than 45 in good health and CMV-seropositive. The material sequenced was PBMCs. V gene TRBV2 combines with J gene TRBJ1-2; D remains unclear. CDR3 region: CASKGRPVDRYTF. CDR3 nucleotide sequence: TGTGCCAGCAAAGGCAGGCCGGTCGATCGCTACACCTTC. The entire variable domain, with the rest obtained from reference TRBV2 and TRBJ1-2, is as follows: EPEVTQTPSHQVTQMGQEVILRCVPISNHLYFYWYRQILGQKVEFLVSFYNNEISEKSEIFDDQFSVERPDGSNFTLKIRSTKLEDSAMYFCASKGRPVDRYTFGSGTRLTVV.